This T cell receptor beta chain was observed in a study of regulatory T cells in long-lasting Graves disease. Both iRepertoire HTBI primers and Arm-PCR of CDR3 regions were used to build the TCR beta libraries. Authors' processing steps: Across the samples, identification revealed about 62 TRBV and more than 11 TRBJ segments. TCRdb redid the calling of the multiplex PCR reads with MiXCR, one entry per CDR3 protein. Here the V and J calls rest on TCRdb's processing, not on the authors' analysis. This sample yields about 460,000 distinct CDR3 sequences, of which about 22% are seen a single time; about 12% belongs to the top ten. This clonotype was recorded a few times. V lost 5 bases to trimming and J lost 1 base, with 11 bases between them. Germline V CDR1 and CDR2: SEHNR, FQNEAQ (reference sequence). CDR3 length: 14 amino acids. Noted time point: persistent/refractory GD, antithyroid drugs over 5 years with positive TRAb. RNA extracted from PBMCs served as the sequencing template. Doctors identified Graves' disease using the American Thyroid Association guidelines.

This sequence joins TRBV7-9 and TRBJ1-1; D may be TRBD1 (6 bases). The input for sequencing was peripheral blood mononuclear cells (PBMCs), taken when the disease was refractory, from a patient treated with antithyroid drugs. The TCR comes from a female donor with Graves disease. This CDR3 reads CASSQRGENTEAFF. The CDR3 DNA reads TGTGCCAGCAGCCAGAGGGGGGAGAACACTGAAGCTTTCTTT. Complete variable domain (other parts from reference TRBV7-9 and TRBJ1-1): DTGVSQNPRHKITKRGQNVTFRCDPISEHNRLYWYRQTLGQGPEFLTYFQNEAQLEKSRLLSDRFSAERPKGSFSTLEIQRTEQGDSAMYLCASSQRGENTEAFFGQGTRLTVV.